The 4 T cell receptor beta chains below all came from one sample that was sequenced in a study of molecular identifiers for immune sequencing clone quantification. TCRdb analysed the PCR reads with MiXCR anew, one entry per CDR3 protein. This table has approximately 20,000 distinct CDR3 sequences, about a fifth appearing once. Specimen: naive CD8+ T cells from blood, with Jurkat cell RNA spiked in. Indicated subset: FACS-sorted CD8+CD4-CCR7+CD45RA+ naive T cells. Source of these receptors: a human donor in good health. Some libraries in this study had Jurkat cell RNA spiked in.

This clonotype was detected ten times or more. The V gene is TRBV7-9, the J gene TRBJ2-5, with TRBD1 identical over 7 bases. V trimming: 5 bases; J trimming: 3 bases; junction bases outside the gene matches: 9. The germline CDR1 and CDR2 sequences are SEHNR and FQNEAQ (reference sequence). The CDR3 is made up of 15 amino acids. The CDR3 is CASSPMGQTEETQYF. CDR3 coding DNA: TGTGCCAGCAGCCCCATGGGACAGACTGAAGAGACCCAGTACTTC. Variable domain in full (rest from reference TRBV7-9 and TRBJ2-5): DTGVSQNPRHKITKRGQNVTFRCDPISEHNRLYWYRQTLGQGPEFLTYFQNEAQLEKSRLLSDRFSAERPKGSFSTLEIQRTEQGDSAMYLCASSPMGQTEETQYFGPGTRLLVL.

This clonotype was seen ten or more times. This chain connects TRBV12-3 or TRBV12-4 to TRBJ2-1, with no clear D. The CDR3 spans 11 residues. V was shortened by 3 bases and J by 9 bases, with 6 bases between the two germline ends. Here the CDR3 reads CASSFLTEQFF. DNA for the CDR3: TGTGCCAGCAGTTTCCTAACTGAGCAGTTCTTC.

This clonotype was counted at least ten times. The J gene is TRBJ2-7, the V gene TRBV4-3; TRBD2 agrees at 10 bases. The CDR3 loop spans 17 amino acids. CDR1 LGHNA and CDR2 YSLEER come from the germline V gene. The V gene end was trimmed by 1 base and the J gene end by 4 bases; junction bases not matched to a gene: 10. The CDR3 DNA reads as TGCGCCAGCAGCCAAGCGTCAGCGGGAGGGGGTCCTTACGAGCAGTACTTC. It specifies CASSQASAGGGPYEQYF.

This clonotype was observed at least ten times. This rearrangement joins TRBV29-1 to TRBJ1-3; 8 nucleotides agree with TRBD1. The ends lost 4 bases at V and 2 bases at J; junction bases unmatched: 7. Germline lookup yields CDR1 SQVTM and CDR2 ANQGSEA. This CDR3 contains 15 residues. CDR3 nucleotide sequence: TGCAGCGTTGTGGCTGCGGGACAGGCTGGAAACACCATATATTTT. It encodes CSVVAAGQAGNTIYF.